A single sample is the source of the 22 T cell receptor beta chains below, sequenced in a study of shared clonotypes between healthy human individuals. Assay: immunoSEQ multiplex PCR; the TCRdb copy retains only in-frame clones and omits some. The table shows around 2,000,000 clones, with 93% occurring only once. Naive-designated CD8 cells lacked CD45RO, were positively enriched for CCR7, and omitted terminally differentiated effector memory CD45RA+ cells. What was sequenced was naive CD8+ T cells from PBMCs. The receptor source for this set is a man younger than 30 in good health. Some clones in this sample may be carry-over from other donors' samples.

Of note for this clone: This specimen includes other DNA sequences encoding the same CDR3. The genes are TRBV19 and TRBJ1-1; unclear D gene. Germline CDR1 reads LNHDA; CDR2 reads SQIVND (reference sequence). CDR3 size: 13 residues. Trimming took off 6 bases at V and 0 bases at J, with 8 bases between the two ends. The CDR3 sequence: CASRPTVNTEAFF. CDR3 nucleotide sequence: TGTGCCAGTAGGCCGACCGTGAACACTGAAGCTTTCTTT.

V gene TRBV13 combines with J gene TRBJ2-7, with D tentatively TRBD1 (5 bases). The CDR3 extends over 15 amino acids. V dropped 5 bases and J dropped 0 bases, with 14 bases sitting between them. Germline CDR1 and CDR2: PRHDT and FYEKMQ (reference sequence). CDR3 sequence reads: CASSQPRAGSYEQYF. The CDR3, as DNA: TGTGCCAGCAGCCAACCCAGGGCCGGCTCCTACGAGCAGTACTTC.

This chain uses TRBV27 with TRBJ1-5, with 8 positions matching TRBD1. Germline V gives CDR1 MNHEY, CDR2 SMNVEV (reference sequence). The CDR3 has 17 amino acids. J gave up 2 bases and V 7 bases, and 13 bases lay outside the gene matches. The CDR3 sequence: CASNPLGQGPRNQPQHF. The CDR3 nucleotides read TGTGCCAGCAACCCTTTAGGACAGGGACCTCGCAATCAGCCCCAGCATTTT.

This clone has only one observation. The J gene is TRBJ1-2, the V gene TRBV9; 8 bases are a match to TRBD1. V trimming: 4 bases; J trimming: 8 bases; junction bases outside the gene matches: 22. The CDR3 length is 18 residues. Germline-derived CDR1 and CDR2 are SGDLS and YYNGEE. The CDR3 is CASSLSREVGQGHGGYTF. CDR3 nucleotide sequence: TGTGCCAGCAGCCTGAGTAGGGAGGTAGGACAGGGTCATGGCGGCTACACCTTC. The full variable domain, its missing parts supplied by reference TRBV9 and TRBJ1-2, is DSGVTQTPKHLITATGQRVTLRCSPRSGDLSVYWYQQSLDQGLQFLIQYYNGEERAKGNILERFSAQQFPDLHSELNLSSLELGDSALYFCASSLSREVGQGHGGYTFGSGTRLTVV.

The chain couples TRBV5-1 to TRBJ2-3; 10 nucleotides align to TRBD2. This CDR3 spans 16 amino acids. Germline CDR1 is SGHRS and CDR2 is YFSETQ. V shed 2 bases and J 3 bases; nucleotides not matched to a gene: 6. This chain's CDR3 is CASSLRAGGPTDTQYF. The CDR3 nucleotides are TGCGCCAGCAGCTTAAGAGCGGGAGGGCCGACAGATACGCAGTATTTT.

The chain has TRBV4-1 and TRBJ2-2; the match to TRBD1 covers 7 bases. The CDR3 consists of 20 residues. Germline CDR1 and CDR2: MGHRA and YSYEKL. The ends lost 1 base at V and 5 bases at J; junction bases unmatched: 19. CDR3 nucleotides: TGCGCCAGCAGCCAAGGAAGTTACCGGGACAGCTATGTGTTGACCGGGGAGCTGTTTTTT. This gives the protein CASSQGSYRDSYVLTGELFF.

The genes are TRBV19 and TRBJ1-5; D is ambiguous. The germline V gene encodes CDR1 LNHDA and CDR2 SQIVND (reference sequence). V was pared by 0 bases and J by 1 base, with 4 bases between. This CDR3 region has 14 residues. CDR3 in amino acids: CASSIEISNQPQHF. CDR3 sequence (DNA): TGTGCCAGTAGTATAGAGATCAGCAATCAGCCCCAGCATTTT.

The chain employs TRBV7-9 and TRBJ2-7; tentatively, D is TRBD1 (6 bases). The V and J ends lost 3 bases and 4 bases respectively, with 13 bases between them. Germline CDR1 and CDR2: SEHNR and FQNEAQ (reference sequence). There are 14 residues in the CDR3. The CDR3 loop is CASSFAGQGYEQYF. The DNA for the CDR3 is TGTGCCAGCAGCTTCGCAGGGCAGGGGTACGAGCAGTACTTC.

The chain is built from TRBV27 and TRBJ2-7; D not resolved. V was trimmed by 6 bases and J by 6 bases, leaving 9 bases between them. The CDR3 covers 11 residues. CDR1 is MNHEY, CDR2 SMNVEV, per germline (reference sequence). CDR3 in DNA: TGTGCCAGCAGGATCTTTGGCGAGCAGTACTTC. This translates into CASRIFGEQYF.

This chain links TRBV13 with TRBJ2-2; 7 nucleotides align to TRBD2. The CDR3 loop spans 15 amino acids. The junction had 3 bases not matched to a gene; V was cut back by 5 bases and J by 0 bases. Germline CDR1 PRHDT, CDR2 FYEKMQ (reference sequence). The CDR3 loop reads CASSPREANTGELFF. In nucleotides, the CDR3 is TGTGCCAGCAGCCCCCGGGAGGCGAACACCGGGGAGCTGTTTTTT.

The CDR3 DNA follows: TGTGCCAGCAGCTTGGGTTTAAGACAGGGGGAAGATACGCAGTATTTT. Translated: CASSLGLRQGEDTQYF. The chain links TRBV5-4 to TRBJ2-3, with 9 bases that match TRBD1. V shed 0 bases, J shed 5 bases, and the junction held 7 bases outside the gene matches. The CDR3 has 16 amino acids. Germline V gene data show CDR1 as SGHNT and CDR2 as YYREEE (reference sequence).

V is TRBV7-8 and J is TRBJ2-7; D unresolved. The ends were cut back, 3 bases at V and 4 bases at J, with 10 bases in the middle. The germline gives CDR1 SGHVS, CDR2 FQNEAQ. The CDR3 contains 13 residues. As DNA, the CDR3 is TGTGCCAGCAGCTTCAGCCGAAATTACGAGCAGTACTTC. Its protein product is CASSFSRNYEQYF. The entire variable domain, with the rest obtained from reference TRBV7-8 and TRBJ2-7, is as follows: GAGVSQSPRYKVAKRGQDVALRCDPISGHVSLFWYQQALGQGPEFLTYFQNEAQLDKSGLPSDRFFAERPEGSVSTLKIQRTQQEDSAVYLCASSFSRNYEQYFGPGTRLTVT.

The chain employs TRBV7-2 and TRBJ2-7, with 11 bases lining up with TRBD2. CDR1 and CDR2 from the germline V gene are SGHTA and FQGNSA. The CDR3 runs 16 residues. Trimming took 4 bases from V and 6 from J; bases not matched to a gene: 11. Written as DNA, the CDR3 is TGTGCCAGCAGCTGGTCACCTAGCGGGAGGTTTGGCGAGCAGTACTTC. This encodes CASSWSPSGRFGEQYF.

This chain uses TRBV21-1 with TRBJ1-2; the table names TRBD1, a call not compared with the DNA. TRBV21-1 is annotated as a pseudogene. This CDR3 is 14 amino acids long. CDR3: CASSNRGPNYGYTF. CDR3 DNA sequence: TGTGCCAGCAGCAACAGGGGGCCTAACTATGGCTACACCTTC.

The V and J genes are TRBV9 and TRBJ1-3; the match to TRBD1 covers 7 bases. CDR3 length equals 15 residues. CDR1 SGDLS and CDR2 YYNGEE come from the germline V gene. Trimming removed 2 bases from V and 4 bases from J; junction bases left unmatched: 6. In nucleotides, the CDR3 is TGTGCCAGCAGCGTTCACCGGGACAGAGGAAACACCATATATTTT. Its protein product is CASSVHRDRGNTIYF. The complete variable domain, with remaining parts taken from reference TRBV9 and TRBJ1-3, reads DSGVTQTPKHLITATGQRVTLRCSPRSGDLSVYWYQQSLDQGLQFLIQYYNGEERAKGNILERFSAQQFPDLHSELNLSSLELGDSALYFCASSVHRDRGNTIYFGEGSWLTVV.

The chain carries TRBV19 and TRBJ1-2; D gene unclear. The CDR3 is 17 residues long. Trimming removed 2 bases from V and 5 bases from J, with 21 bases in between. Germline CDR1 and CDR2: LNHDA and SQIVND (reference sequence). This chain's CDR3 is CASSISILSPGNYGYTF. CDR3 in DNA: TGTGCCAGTAGTATATCCATTTTGTCGCCGGGGAATTATGGCTACACCTTC. Full variable domain (outside the CDR3, taken from reference TRBV19 and TRBJ1-2): DGGITQSPKYLFRKEGQNVTLSCEQNLNHDAMYWYRQDPGQGLRLIYYSQIVNDFQKGDIAEGYSVSREKKESFPLTVTSAQKNPTAFYLCASSISILSPGNYGYTFGSGTRLTVV.

The gene calls are TRBV2 and TRBJ2-1; 7 nucleotides match TRBD2. The germline CDR1 and CDR2 sequences are SNHLY and FYNNEI. Losses at the gene ends were 8 bases for V and 3 bases for J; bases not matched to a gene: 7. The CDR3 totals 14 residues. CDR3 amino acids: CASLWTSLYNEQFF. Here the CDR3 DNA reads TGTGCCAGCCTATGGACTAGTCTCTACAATGAGCAGTTCTTC.

The chain couples TRBV4-3 to TRBJ2-1; D is unclear. The length of the CDR3 is 16 residues. V was trimmed by 2 bases and J by 8 bases, leaving 19 bases between them. Germline V gives CDR1 LGHNA, CDR2 YSLEER. The CDR3 DNA reads TGCGCCAGCAGCCAAAATAGTCGGCCTTCATACGATGAGCAGTTCTTC. This sequence encodes CASSQNSRPSYDEQFF.

The chain is built from TRBV7-9 and TRBJ1-2; TRBD1 matches at 7 bases. V shed 2 bases, J shed 8 bases, and the junction held 5 bases outside the gene matches. CDR1 is SEHNR and CDR2 is FQNEAQ in the germline V gene (reference sequence). The CDR3 sequence is 13 residues long. The CDR3, as DNA: TGTGCCAGCAGCTTAAGCAGGGGGAGCGGCTACACCTTC. Its translation: CASSLSRGSGYTF.

The chain links TRBV28 to TRBJ2-1; D is unclear. This CDR3 spans 14 amino acids. V lost 5 bases to trimming and J lost 10 bases, with 18 bases between them. CDR1 is MDHEN and CDR2 is SYDVKM in the germline V gene. The CDR3 loop reads CASSPQNLLLEQFF. The CDR3 coding sequence is TGTGCCAGCAGTCCACAGAACCTCTTACTGGAGCAGTTCTTC.

This clone was seen only a few times. The same CDR3 can be traced to other DNA sequences in this sample. The rearrangement uses TRBV9 and TRBJ1-1; no firm D call. This CDR3 region has 14 residues. Trimming pared 0 bases from V and 1 base from J, leaving 7 bases between. Germline assignment: CDR1 SGDLS and CDR2 YYNGEE. In nucleotides, the CDR3 is TGTGCCAGCAGCGTAGAGGGCACGAACACTGAAGCTTTCTTT. Protein product: CASSVEGTNTEAFF.

The rearrangement uses TRBV4-2 and TRBJ1-5; D is unresolved. The V and J ends lost 4 bases and 3 bases respectively, with 10 bases between them. The CDR3 is made up of 14 amino acids. Germline assignment: CDR1 LGHNA and CDR2 YNFKEQ. Written as DNA, the CDR3 is TGTGCCAGCAGCCTGCTAAGTTACAATCAGCCCCAGCATTTT. Its protein product is CASSLLSYNQPQHF.